This TCR beta chain was documented in a study of T cells in Graves' hyperthyroidism and ophthalmopathy. CDR1 SGHAT and CDR2 FQDESV come from the germline V gene (reference sequence). The V end was cut by 2 bases, the J end by 4 bases, with 14 bases between. The CDR3 is made up of 16 amino acids. This clonotype was detected many times. The cohort's ophthalmopathy patients, a group with duration under 3 months, had a Clinical Activity Score of at least 3 and a NOSPECS grade of at least 4. TCR beta CDR3 regions were amplified from RNA transcripts. HTBI primers were employed in a first-round RT-PCR of the TCR CDR3. TCRdb called the multiplex PCR reads again in MiXCR, with one record for every CDR3 protein. The sample holds more than 500,000 distinct CDR3 sequences, 14% to 15% seen once.

This receptor was obtained from a woman aged 40 to 55 with Graves' ophthalmopathy. The V gene is TRBV11-1, the J gene TRBJ2-2, with a possible D match to TRBD2 (6 bases). Sample: blood. The CDR3 loop is CASSLSAGGGTGELFF. For the CDR3, the DNA is TGTGCCAGCAGCTTATCAGCGGGCGGAGGCACCGGGGAGCTGTTTTTT. Full variable domain (outside the CDR3, taken from reference TRBV11-1 and TRBJ2-2): EAEVAQSPRYKITEKSQAVAFWCDPISGHATLYWYRQILGQGPELLVQFQDESVVDDSQLPKDRFSAERLKGVDSTLKIQPAELGDSAMYLCASSLSAGGGTGELFFGEGSRLTVL.